The subject of this entry is one TCR beta chain. The CDR3 has 14 amino acids. From germline, CDR1 is SGHRS and CDR2 YFSETQ. V lost 4 bases and J lost 0; bases outside the gene matches: 4. This sample is part of a study of blood T cell repertoires in COVID-19. As for the study in general: There were acute and convalescent COVID-19 samples, and they came from the United States, Italy and Spain.

In the authors' methods: Reference gene primer amplification in the assay estimated nucleated cell counts. Data came from immunoSEQ multiplex PCR; TCRdb stores just in-frame clones and leaves some out. Clone size and V and J calls were adopted from that table, with D and trimming inferred from the DNA. This sample yields about 260,000 clones, of which over 75% are seen a single time; 10% to 15% belongs to the top ten. The origin of this receptor is a human donor in a cohort sampled during active COVID-19. J is TRBJ2-7 and V is TRBV5-1, with 7 bases lining up with TRBD1. Sequencing used peripheral blood. As DNA, the CDR3 is TGCGCCAGCAGCCTTCAGGGGGACTCCTACGAGCAGTACTTC. Amino acids: CASSLQGDSYEQYF.